The clone carrying this T cell receptor beta chain was counted ten times or more. What it binds is unknown. TCRdb re-derived calls from the 5' RACE reads in MiXCR, one entry per CDR3 protein. The table records 800,000 to 900,000 distinct CDR3 sequences, approximately 12% of them present only once. The data originate from a study of CD8 T cells in ankylosing spondylitis. Findings of the study overall: Disease-linked clones reportedly showed significant enrichment in matched ankylosing spondylitis synovial fluid. Within ankylosing spondylitis blood, a TCR beta motif made up of under 10 highly homologous variants appeared to be characteristic. Earlier reports found some motif variants in synovial fluid and blood in reactive arthritis.

V was cut by 5 bases and J by 0 bases, with 8 bases left in between. The germline CDR1 and CDR2 sequences are DFQATT and SNEGSKA (reference sequence). CDR3 length: 13 residues. Input material: blood, either unsorted or a sorted T cell fraction (not recorded which). The sequence came from a male donor with ankylosing spondylitis. This rearrangement joins TRBV20-1 to TRBJ1-5; D gene unclear. Here the CDR3 DNA reads TGCAGTGCTTCAGCTAATAGCAATCAGCCCCAGCATTTT. The encoded protein is CSASANSNQPQHF.